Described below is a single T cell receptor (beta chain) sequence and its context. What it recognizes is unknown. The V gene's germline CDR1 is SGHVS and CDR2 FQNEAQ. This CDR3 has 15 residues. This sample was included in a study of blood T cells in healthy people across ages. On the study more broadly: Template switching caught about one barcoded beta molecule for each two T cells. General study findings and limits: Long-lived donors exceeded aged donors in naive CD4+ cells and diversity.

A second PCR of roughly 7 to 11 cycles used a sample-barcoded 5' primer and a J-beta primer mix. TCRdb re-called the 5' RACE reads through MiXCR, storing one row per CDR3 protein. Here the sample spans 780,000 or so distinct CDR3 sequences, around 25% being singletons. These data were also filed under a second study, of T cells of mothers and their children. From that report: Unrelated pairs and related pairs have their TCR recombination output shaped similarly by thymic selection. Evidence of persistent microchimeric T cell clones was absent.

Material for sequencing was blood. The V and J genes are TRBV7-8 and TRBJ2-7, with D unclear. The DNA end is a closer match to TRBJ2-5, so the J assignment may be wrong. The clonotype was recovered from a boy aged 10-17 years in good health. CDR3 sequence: CASSLTGSSPETQYF. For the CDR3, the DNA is TGTGCCAGCAGCTTAACCGGCAGTTCCCCAGAGACCCAGTACTTC.